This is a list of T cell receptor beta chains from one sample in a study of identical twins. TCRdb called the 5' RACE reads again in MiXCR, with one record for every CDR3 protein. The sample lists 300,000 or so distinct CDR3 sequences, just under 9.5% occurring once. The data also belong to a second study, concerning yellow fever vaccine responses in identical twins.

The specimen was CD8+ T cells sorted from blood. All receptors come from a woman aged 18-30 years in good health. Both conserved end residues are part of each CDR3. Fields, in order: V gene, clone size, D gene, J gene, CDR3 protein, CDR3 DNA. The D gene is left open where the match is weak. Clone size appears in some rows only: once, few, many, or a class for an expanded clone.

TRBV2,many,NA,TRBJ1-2,CASGHQGYGYTF,TGTGCCAGCGGACACCAAGGCTATGGCTACACCTTC
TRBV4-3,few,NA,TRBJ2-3,CASSHSGTDTQYF,TGCGCCAGCAGCCACAGCGGCACAGATACGCAGTATTTT
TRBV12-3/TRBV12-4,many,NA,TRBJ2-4,CASSFAGSKNIQYF,TGTGCCAGCAGTTTCGCGGGCAGCAAAAACATTCAGTACTTC
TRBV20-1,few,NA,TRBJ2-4,CSARDRRGFENIQYF,TGCAGTGCTAGAGACCGCAGGGGTTTTGAAAACATTCAGTACTTC
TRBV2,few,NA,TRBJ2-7,CASGRDREGNREQYF,TGTGCCAGCGGAAGGGACCGGGAAGGAAACAGGGAGCAGTACTTC
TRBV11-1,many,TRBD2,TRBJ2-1,CASSSTRLAGGVYNEQFF,TGTGCCAGCAGCAGTACCCGACTAGCGGGAGGAGTTTACAATGAGCAGTTCTTC
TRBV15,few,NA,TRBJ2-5,CATSIRGVQETQYF,TGTGCCACCAGCATTAGAGGCGTCCAAGAGACCCAGTACTTC
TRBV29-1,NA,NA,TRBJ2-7,CSVELWSYEQYF,TGCAGCGTTGAACTATGGTCCTACGAGCAGTACTTC
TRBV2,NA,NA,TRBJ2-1,CASSEMGLYNEQFF,TGTGCCAGCAGTGAAATGGGACTGTACAATGAGCAGTTCTTC
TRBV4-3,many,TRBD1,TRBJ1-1,CASSQDMTGLSEAFF,TGCGCCAGCAGCCAAGATATGACAGGGTTGTCTGAAGCTTTCTTT
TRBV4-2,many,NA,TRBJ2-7,CASSHPGSYEQYF,TGTGCCAGCAGCCATCCGGGGAGCTACGAGCAGTACTTC
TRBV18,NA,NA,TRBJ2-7,CASSPDGGGYEQYF,TGTGCCAGCTCACCGGACGGCGGTGGGTACGAGCAGTACTTC
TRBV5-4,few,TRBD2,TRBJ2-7,CASSWGGNEQYF,TGTGCCAGCAGCTGGGGAGGGAACGAGCAGTACTTC
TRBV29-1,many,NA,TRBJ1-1,CSARGGDIEAFF,TGCAGCGCCAGAGGGGGTGACATTGAAGCTTTCTTT
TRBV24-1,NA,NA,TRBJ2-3,CATSDSRLDTRDTQYF,TGTGCCACCAGTGACTCCCGTTTAGACACCAGGGATACGCAGTATTTT
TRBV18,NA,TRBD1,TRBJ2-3,CASSPGQESADTQYF,TGTGCCAGCTCGCCGGGACAGGAAAGCGCAGATACGCAGTATTTT
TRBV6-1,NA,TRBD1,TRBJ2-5,CASSDLDRDNLQETQYF,TGTGCCAGCAGTGACTTGGACAGGGACAATCTCCAAGAGACCCAGTACTTC
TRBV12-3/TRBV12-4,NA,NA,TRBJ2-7,CASSLVTQYEQYF,TGTGCCAGCAGTTTGGTGACTCAGTACGAGCAGTACTTC
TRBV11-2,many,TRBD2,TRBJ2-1,CAWGVGLATYNEQFF,TGTGCCTGGGGAGTGGGACTAGCTACTTACAATGAGCAGTTCTTC
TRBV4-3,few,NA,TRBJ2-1,CASSQNSIPYNEQFF,TGCGCCAGCAGCCAAAATAGCATCCCCTACAATGAGCAGTTCTTC
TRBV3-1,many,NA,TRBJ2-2,CASSPSTPGQSTGELFF,TGTGCCAGCAGCCCCTCAACCCCGGGACAAAGCACCGGGGAGCTGTTTTTT
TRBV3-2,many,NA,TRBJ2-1,CASSHRLAENLYNEQFF,TGTGCCAGCAGCCATCGACTAGCGGAAAATTTATACAATGAGCAGTTCTTC
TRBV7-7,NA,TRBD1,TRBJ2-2,CASSPYGTGANTGELFF,TGTGCTAGCAGCCCGTATGGAACAGGGGCGAACACCGGGGAGCTGTTTTTT
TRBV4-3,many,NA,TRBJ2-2,CASSQDRAGNTGELFF,TGCGCCAGCAGCCAAGATCGGGCGGGGAACACCGGGGAGCTGTTTTTT
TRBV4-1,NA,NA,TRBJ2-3,CASSQDRDRPDTQYF,TGCGCCAGCAGCCAAGACAGGGATCGGCCAGATACGCAGTATTTT
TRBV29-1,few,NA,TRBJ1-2,CSVEDRLNGYTF,TGCAGCGTTGAAGATAGGTTAAATGGCTACACCTTC
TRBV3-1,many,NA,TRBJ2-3,CASSQDLAPTQYF,TGTGCCAGCAGCCAAGATCTAGCGCCAACGCAGTATTTT
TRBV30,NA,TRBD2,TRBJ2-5,CAWEDIRSGGFQETQYF,TGTGCCTGGGAGGACATCAGGAGCGGGGGGTTCCAAGAGACCCAGTACTTC
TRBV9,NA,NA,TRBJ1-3,CASSGLYENTIYF,TGTGCCAGCTCCGGGCTTTATGAAAACACCATATATTTT
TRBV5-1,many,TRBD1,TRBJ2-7,CASSYRDRVGEQYF,TGCGCCAGCAGCTACCGGGACAGGGTAGGCGAGCAGTACTTC
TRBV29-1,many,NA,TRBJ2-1,CSVDIGADEQFF,TGCAGCGTCGACATAGGGGCCGATGAGCAGTTCTTC
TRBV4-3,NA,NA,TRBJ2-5,CASSQVHQETQYF,TGCGCCAGCAGCCAAGTCCACCAAGAGACCCAGTACTTC
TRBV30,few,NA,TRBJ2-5,CAWSSPNGAQYF,TGTGCCTGGAGTTCACCGAACGGGGCCCAGTACTTC
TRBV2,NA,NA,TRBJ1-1,CASSVAGSEAFF,TGTGCCAGCAGTGTGGCAGGATCTGAAGCTTTCTTT
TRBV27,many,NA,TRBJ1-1,CASSLIDMNTEAFF,TGTGCCAGCAGTTTAATAGATATGAACACTGAAGCTTTCTTT
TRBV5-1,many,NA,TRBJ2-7,CASSPGPNSYEQYF,TGCGCCAGCAGCCCGGGACCTAACTCCTACGAGCAGTACTTC
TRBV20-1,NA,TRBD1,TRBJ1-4,CSARGSGTGDEKLFF,TGCAGTGCTAGAGGGTCCGGGACAGGTGATGAAAAACTGTTTTTT
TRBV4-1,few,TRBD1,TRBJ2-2,CASSQDVGQGWELFF,TGCGCCAGCAGCCAAGATGTGGGACAGGGCTGGGAGCTGTTTTTT
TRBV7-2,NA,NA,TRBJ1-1,CASSSWGEAFF,TGTGCCAGCAGCTCTTGGGGTGAAGCTTTCTTT
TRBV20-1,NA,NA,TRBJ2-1,CCARVPTGALAWDEQFF,TGCTGTGCTAGAGTCCCGACGGGGGCCCTAGCGTGGGATGAGCAGTTCTTC
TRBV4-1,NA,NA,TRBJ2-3,CASSQDPVPSTDTQYF,TGCGCCAGCAGCCAAGATCCCGTACCCAGCACAGATACGCAGTATTTT
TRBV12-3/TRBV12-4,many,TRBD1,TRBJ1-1,CASSLRQGDEAFF,TGTGCCAGCAGTTTAAGACAGGGAGATGAAGCTTTCTTT
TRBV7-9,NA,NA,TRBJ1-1,CASSPGRRRTEAFF,TGTGCCAGCAGCCCAGGGCGGAGAAGGACTGAAGCTTTCTTT
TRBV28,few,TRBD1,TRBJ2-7,CASSFPGTASYEQYF,TGTGCCAGCAGTTTCCCTGGGACAGCTTCCTACGAGCAGTACTTC
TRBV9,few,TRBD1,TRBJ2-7,CASSVDRGPYEQYF,TGTGCCAGCAGCGTAGATAGGGGGCCCTACGAGCAGTACTTC
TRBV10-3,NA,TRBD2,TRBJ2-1,CASRRLISGGYNEQFF,TGTGCCTCCCGACGTTTGATAAGCGGGGGATACAATGAGCAGTTCTTC
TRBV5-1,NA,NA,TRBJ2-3,CASSLTEPSTDTQYF,TGCGCCAGCAGCTTGACGGAGCCAAGCACAGATACGCAGTATTTT
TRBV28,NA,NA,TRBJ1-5,CASTPAFATVDNQPQHF,TGTGCCAGCACCCCGGCTTTCGCGACCGTGGACAATCAGCCCCAGCATTTT
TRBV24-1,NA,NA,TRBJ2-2,CATSDLSGADTGELFF,TGTGCCACCAGTGATTTATCCGGGGCGGACACCGGGGAGCTGTTTTTT
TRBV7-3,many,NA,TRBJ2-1,CASSLTGQFGTEQFF,TGTGCCAGCAGCTTAACGGGCCAGTTCGGAACTGAGCAGTTCTTC
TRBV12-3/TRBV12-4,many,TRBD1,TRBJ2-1,CASRGQGAGYNEQFF,TGTGCCAGCAGGGGACAGGGGGCGGGCTACAATGAGCAGTTCTTC
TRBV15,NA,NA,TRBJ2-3,CATSSFPGETSTDTQYF,TGTGCCACCAGCTCTTTCCCCGGGGAAACTAGCACAGATACGCAGTATTTT
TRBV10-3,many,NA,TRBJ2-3,CANAPTGPTDTQYF,TGTGCCAACGCACCGACTGGCCCCACAGATACGCAGTATTTT
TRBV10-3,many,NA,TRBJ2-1,CAISWDSGYNEQFF,TGTGCCATCTCCTGGGATAGCGGCTACAATGAGCAGTTCTTC
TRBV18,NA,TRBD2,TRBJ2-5,CASSPGTSGTLLEETQYF,TGTGCCAGCTCACCTGGGACTAGCGGGACACTATTGGAAGAGACCCAGTACTTC